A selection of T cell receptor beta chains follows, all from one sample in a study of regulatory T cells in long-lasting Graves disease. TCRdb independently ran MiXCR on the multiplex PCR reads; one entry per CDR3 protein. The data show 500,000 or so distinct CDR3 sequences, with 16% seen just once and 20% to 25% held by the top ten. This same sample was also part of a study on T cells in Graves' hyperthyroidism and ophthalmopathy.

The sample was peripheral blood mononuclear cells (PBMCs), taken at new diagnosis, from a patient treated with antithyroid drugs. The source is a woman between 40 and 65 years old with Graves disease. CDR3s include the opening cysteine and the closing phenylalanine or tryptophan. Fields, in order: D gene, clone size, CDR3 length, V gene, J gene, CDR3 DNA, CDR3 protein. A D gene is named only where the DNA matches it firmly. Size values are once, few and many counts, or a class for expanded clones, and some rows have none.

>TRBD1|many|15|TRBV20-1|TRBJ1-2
TGCAGTGCTACCAGACCCGGGACAGGGTCCTATGGCTACACCTTC
CSATRPGTGSYGYTF
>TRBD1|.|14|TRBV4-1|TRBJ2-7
TGCGCCAGTGATCCTGGGACAGGTTCCTACGAGCAGTACTTC
CASDPGTGSYEQYF
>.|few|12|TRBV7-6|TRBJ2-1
TGTGCCAGCAGCCCAAAGGGGAATGAGCAGTTCTTC
CASSPKGNEQFF
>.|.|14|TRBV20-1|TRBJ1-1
TGCAGTGCTAGAGGGGGGGGGACGAACACTGAAGCTTTCTTT
CSARGGGTNTEAFF
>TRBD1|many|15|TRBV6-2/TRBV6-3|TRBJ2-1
TGTGCCAGCAGTGAACAGGGGAGCTCCTACAATGAGCAGTTCTTC
CASSEQGSSYNEQFF
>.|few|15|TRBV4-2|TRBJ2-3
TGTGCCAGCAGCCAAGATTCGACTACCCAAGATACGCAGTATTTT
CASSQDSTTQDTQYF
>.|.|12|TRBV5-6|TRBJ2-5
TGTGCCAGCAGAAAGACGGAAGAGACCCAGTACTTC
CASRKTEETQYF
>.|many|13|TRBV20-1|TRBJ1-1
TGCAGTGCTAGAGTCCCTGCGGCGACTGAAGCTTTCTTT
CSARVPAATEAFF
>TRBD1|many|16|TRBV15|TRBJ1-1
TGTGCCACCAGCAGAGGCGTACAGGGGTCGTGGACTGAAGCTTTCTTT
CATSRGVQGSWTEAFF
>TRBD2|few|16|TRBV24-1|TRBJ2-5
TGTGCCACCTCAAGAGGGAGGGACTCCGGGGGAGAGACCCAGTACTTC
CATSRGRDSGGETQYF
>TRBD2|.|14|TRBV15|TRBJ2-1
TGTGCCACCGCGGACCGGACTAGCGGGGGAGAGCAGTTCTTC
CATADRTSGGEQFF
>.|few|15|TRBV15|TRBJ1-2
TGTGCCACCAGCAGAGATGCAGGGCCGGGCTATGGCTACACCTTC
CATSRDAGPGYGYTF
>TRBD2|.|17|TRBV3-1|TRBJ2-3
TGTGCCAGCAGCCAAAGCCGGGGGGGACTAACCACAGATACGCAGTATTTT
CASSQSRGGLTTDTQYF
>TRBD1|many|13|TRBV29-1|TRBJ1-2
TGCAGCGCAGGGACAGCCTTTAACTATGGCTACACCTTC
CSAGTAFNYGYTF
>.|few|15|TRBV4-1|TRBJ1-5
TGCGCCAGCAGCCACTCGGGCAGGGAGGGTCAGCCCCAGCATTTT
CASSHSGREGQPQHF
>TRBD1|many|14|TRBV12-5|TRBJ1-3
TGTGCTAGTGCCATGGGGACAGCAACGAACACCATATATTTT
CASAMGTATNTIYF
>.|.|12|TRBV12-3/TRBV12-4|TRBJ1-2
TGTGCCAGCAGTTCTACGGGGAACGGCTACACCTTC
CASSSTGNGYTF
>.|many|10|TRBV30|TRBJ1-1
TGTGCCTGGAGTGAAACAGAAGCTTTCTTT
CAWSETEAFF
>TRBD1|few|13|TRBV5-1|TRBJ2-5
TGCGCCAGCCCGCCGCAGGGGGAAGAGACCCAGTACTTC
CASPPQGEETQYF
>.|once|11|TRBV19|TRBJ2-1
TGTGCCACCAGGGCGGGCAATGAGCAGTTCTTC
CATRAGNEQFF
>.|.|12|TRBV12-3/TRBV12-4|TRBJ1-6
TGTGCCAGCAGTTTCGAGGATTCTACCCTCCACTTT
CASSFEDSTLHF
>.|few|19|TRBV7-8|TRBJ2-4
TGTGCCAGCAGCTTAGCGGCAGCCCCCGCAGGTCTAGCCAAAAACATTCAGTACTTC
CASSLAAAPAGLAKNIQYF
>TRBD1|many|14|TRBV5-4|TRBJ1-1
TGTGCCAGCAGCACGACAGGGGCTGGCACTGAAGCTTTCTTT
CASSTTGAGTEAFF
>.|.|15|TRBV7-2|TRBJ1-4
TGTGCCAGCAGCTTGGGGACGACAACTAATGAAAAACTGTTTTTT
CASSLGTTTNEKLFF
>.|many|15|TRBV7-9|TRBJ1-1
TGTGCCAGCAGCTCGGGACAAGCCATTAACACTGAAGCTTTCTTT
CASSSGQAINTEAFF
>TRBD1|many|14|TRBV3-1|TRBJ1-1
TGTGCCAGCAGCCAAGTGACAGGGAAATCTGAAGCTTTCTTT
CASSQVTGKSEAFF
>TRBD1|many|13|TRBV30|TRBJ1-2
TGTGCCTGGAGTCCTCCAGGGGGAACCGGCTACACCTTC
CAWSPPGGTGYTF
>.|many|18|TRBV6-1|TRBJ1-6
TGTGCCAGCAGTGCTGTGGAGTCCCCCCGGGGTAGGAATTCACCCCTCCACTTT
CASSAVESPRGRNSPLHF
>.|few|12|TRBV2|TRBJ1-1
TGTGCCAGCAGTGAAGAGGATCCTCGAGCTTTCTTT
CASSEEDPRAFF
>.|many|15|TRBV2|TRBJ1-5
TGTGCCAGCAGTGGTACACGGCGGGGCAATCAGCCCCAGCATTTT
CASSGTRRGNQPQHF
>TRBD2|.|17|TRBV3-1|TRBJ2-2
TGTGCCAGCAGCCCCCCGGGTAGCGGGTTGAACACCGGGGAGCTGTTTTTT
CASSPPGSGLNTGELFF
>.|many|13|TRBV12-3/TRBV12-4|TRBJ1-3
TGTGCCAGCAGTCCCACAGGGCCCATCACCATATATTTT
CASSPTGPITIYF
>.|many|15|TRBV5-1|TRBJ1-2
TGCGCCAGCAGACCGACCTCCGACAGGATCTATGGCTACACCTTC
CASRPTSDRIYGYTF
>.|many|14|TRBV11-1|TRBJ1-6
TGTGCCAGCAGGATTGGACAGCTTAATTCACCCCTCCACTTT
CASRIGQLNSPLHF